This T cell receptor (beta chain) was recorded in a study of cytomegalovirus exposure and HLA in healthy donors. Across the study: Both the approximately 130 validation repertoires and the approximately 700 first-cohort repertoires used the same platform, as reported by a later analysis.

Here immunoSEQ multiplex PCR was the method, and the copy in TCRdb shows in-frame clones only, minus some. Of roughly 240,000 clones in the sample, 85% to 90% were seen once. As for this clone: Its cognate antigen is unknown.

CDR3 length equals 15 residues. CDR1 is SGHVS, CDR2 FQNEAQ, per germline. Trimming at V came to 5 bases and at J to 2 bases, leaving 4 bases not matched to a gene. Study-wide findings and caveats: The study put under 200 TCR beta chains on its list as cytomegalovirus-associated. That first-cohort TCR clusters tended to co-occur in the 90 to 150 validation repertoires was found in a later analysis.

The rearrangement uses TRBV7-8 and TRBJ2-7; 12 nucleotides agree with TRBD2. This TCR was sampled from a man aged 18 to 30 in good health and CMV-seronegative. Sequenced input: PBMCs. The CDR3 coding sequence is TGTGCCAGCAGCCTTCTAGCGGGAGGGACCTACGAGCAGTACTTC. Translated, it gives CASSLLAGGTYEQYF.